This is a list of T cell receptor beta chains from one sample in a study of CD8 T cells in ankylosing spondylitis. TCRdb called the 5' RACE reads again in MiXCR, with one record for every CDR3 protein. The repertoire holds some 840,000 distinct CDR3 sequences, with 12% as singletons. The sample taken for sequencing was blood, either unsorted or a sorted T cell fraction (not recorded which). The receptor set was obtained from a male donor with ankylosing spondylitis. Each CDR3 is given with its conserved first and last residue. A D gene is named only where the DNA matches it firmly. For some rows the clone size is stated as once, few or many, or as a class when expanded; others skip it.

size: few; J: TRBJ2-1; D: NA; V: TRBV29-1; CDR3: CSVEAPRTGSSYNEQFF; DNA: TGCAGCGTTGAAGCCCCCCGAACGGGGAGCTCCTACAATGAGCAGTTCTTC
size: few; J: TRBJ2-3; D: TRBD2; V: TRBV6-1; CDR3: CATRAGPSTDTQYF; DNA: TGTGCCACGAGAGCGGGACCGAGCACAGATACGCAGTATTTT
size: NA; J: TRBJ2-2; D: TRBD2; V: TRBV28; CDR3: CASSPGLAGITGELFF; DNA: TGTGCCAGCAGCCCGGGACTAGCGGGGATCACCGGGGAGCTGTTTTTT
size: NA; J: TRBJ1-2; D: TRBD1; V: TRBV12-3/TRBV12-4; CDR3: CASSVRGRGGYTF; DNA: TGTGCCAGCAGTGTCAGGGGGCGCGGAGGCTACACCTTC
size: NA; J: TRBJ2-5; D: NA; V: TRBV5-1; CDR3: CASSPRTPQETQYF; DNA: TGCGCCAGCAGCCCCCGGACACCTCAAGAGACCCAGTACTTC
size: few; J: TRBJ2-7; D: NA; V: TRBV11-1; CDR3: CASSLYSRAYEQYF; DNA: TGTGCCAGCAGCTTATACAGTCGAGCCTACGAGCAGTACTTC
size: NA; J: TRBJ2-1; D: TRBD2; V: TRBV9; CDR3: CASSPRGDPEQFF; DNA: TGTGCCAGCAGCCCCCGGGGGGACCCTGAGCAGTTCTTC
size: NA; J: TRBJ2-3; D: TRBD1; V: TRBV5-6; CDR3: CASSFGDREGDTQYF; DNA: TGTGCCAGCAGCTTCGGGGACAGGGAAGGAGATACGCAGTATTTT
size: NA; J: TRBJ1-1; D: NA; V: TRBV6-1; CDR3: CASTHSPPWNTEAFF; DNA: TGTGCCAGCACCCATAGCCCACCGTGGAACACTGAAGCTTTCTTT
size: NA; J: TRBJ2-1; D: NA; V: TRBV3-1; CDR3: CASSHRAGPYNEQFF; DNA: TGTGCCAGCAGCCACAGGGCCGGTCCCTACAATGAGCAGTTCTTC
size: few; J: TRBJ2-7; D: NA; V: TRBV12-3/TRBV12-4; CDR3: CASSRRRGEQYF; DNA: TGTGCCAGCAGCCGTCGGCGAGGCGAGCAGTACTTC
size: NA; J: TRBJ2-1; D: NA; V: TRBV5-1; CDR3: CASSLVMGLDNEQFF; DNA: TGCGCCAGCAGCTTGGTGATGGGACTCGACAATGAGCAGTTCTTC
size: NA; J: TRBJ2-1; D: TRBD2; V: TRBV9; CDR3: CASSVGHLAGYNEQFF; DNA: TGTGCCAGCAGCGTAGGTCACCTAGCGGGATACAATGAGCAGTTCTTC
size: NA; J: TRBJ2-3; D: NA; V: TRBV4-2; CDR3: CASSHTPGGGGTDTQYF; DNA: TGTGCCAGCAGCCACACACCCGGAGGGGGAGGCACAGATACGCAGTATTTT
size: few; J: TRBJ2-1; D: NA; V: TRBV20-1; CDR3: CSAIPRGLISYNEQFF; DNA: TGCAGTGCCATCCCTAGGGGTTTAATTTCCTACAATGAGCAGTTCTTC
size: NA; J: TRBJ1-2; D: NA; V: TRBV20-1; CDR3: CSARAGNFGYTF; DNA: TGCAGTGCTAGAGCAGGGAATTTTGGCTACACCTTC
size: NA; J: TRBJ2-1; D: TRBD2; V: TRBV19; CDR3: CASSIVLAGGTGEQFF; DNA: TGTGCCAGTAGTATAGTTTTGGCGGGGGGAACTGGGGAGCAGTTCTTC